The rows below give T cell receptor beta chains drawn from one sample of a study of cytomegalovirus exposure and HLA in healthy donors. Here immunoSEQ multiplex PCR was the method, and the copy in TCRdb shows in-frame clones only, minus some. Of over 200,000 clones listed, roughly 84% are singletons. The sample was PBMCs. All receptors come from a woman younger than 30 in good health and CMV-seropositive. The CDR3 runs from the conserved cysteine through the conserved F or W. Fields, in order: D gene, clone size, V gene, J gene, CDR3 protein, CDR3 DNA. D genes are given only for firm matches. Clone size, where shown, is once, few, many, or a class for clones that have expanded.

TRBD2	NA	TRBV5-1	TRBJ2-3	CASSLAFPLAGADTQYF	TGCGCCAGCAGCTTGGCCTTCCCTTTAGCGGGAGCAGATACGCAGTATTTT
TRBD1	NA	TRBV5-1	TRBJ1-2	CASSLPGQGVGYTF	TGCGCCAGCAGCTTACCGGGACAGGGGGTCGGCTACACCTTC
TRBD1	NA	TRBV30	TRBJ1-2	CAWSVGGTGNYGYTF	TGTGCCTGGAGTGTAGGCGGGACAGGGAACTATGGCTACACCTTC
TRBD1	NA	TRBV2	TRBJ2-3	CAGRTGPWADTQYF	TGTGCCGGAAGGACAGGGCCCTGGGCAGATACGCAGTATTTT
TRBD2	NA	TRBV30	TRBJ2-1	CAWRASGSYNEQFF	TGTGCCTGGAGGGCTAGCGGCTCCTACAATGAGCAGTTCTTC
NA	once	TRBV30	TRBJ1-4	CAYGRFNEKLFF	TGTGCCTATGGGCGTTTTAATGAAAAACTGTTTTTT
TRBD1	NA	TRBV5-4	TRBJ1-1	CASSLNQGDTEAFF	TGTGCCAGCAGCTTGAACCAGGGGGACACTGAAGCTTTCTTT
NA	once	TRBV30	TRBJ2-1	CAWSVLRNEQFF	TGTGCCTGGAGTGTACTGAGGAATGAGCAGTTCTTC
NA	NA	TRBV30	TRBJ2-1	CAWSLRGLGEFF	TGTGCCTGGAGTTTGAGGGGGTTAGGTGAGTTCTTC
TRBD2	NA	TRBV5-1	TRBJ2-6	CASSFGGGLSGANVLTF	TGCGCCAGCAGCTTTGGGGGAGGGCTCTCTGGGGCCAACGTCCTGACTTTC
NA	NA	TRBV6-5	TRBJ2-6	CASSLESGANVLTF	TGTGCCAGCAGCTTAGAGTCTGGGGCCAACGTCCTGACTTTC
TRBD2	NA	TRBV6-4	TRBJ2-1	CASSDSGLAGVYQFF	TGTGCCAGCAGTGACTCGGGACTAGCGGGAGTGTACCAGTTCTTC
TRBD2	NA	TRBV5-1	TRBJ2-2	CASSLAGLAVTGELFF	TGCGCCAGCAGCTTGGCCGGGCTAGCGGTCACCGGGGAGCTGTTTTTT
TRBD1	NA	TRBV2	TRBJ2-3	CASNRQGPTDTQYF	TGTGCCAGCAACCGACAGGGACCAACAGATACGCAGTATTTT
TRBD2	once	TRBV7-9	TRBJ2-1	CASSLRRLADNEQFF	TGTGCCAGCAGCCTAAGGAGACTAGCGGACAATGAGCAGTTCTTC
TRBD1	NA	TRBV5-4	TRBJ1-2	CASSFIQPGQGENYGYTF	TGTGCCAGCAGCTTTATCCAGCCGGGACAGGGTGAAAACTATGGCTACACCTTC
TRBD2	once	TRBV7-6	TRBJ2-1	CASSLRTSGPSYNEQFF	TGTGCCAGCAGCTTACGGACTAGCGGGCCATCCTACAATGAGCAGTTCTTC
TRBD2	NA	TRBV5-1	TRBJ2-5	CASSTTSGSLQETQYF	TGCGCCAGCAGCACGACTAGCGGGAGCCTCCAAGAGACCCAGTACTTC
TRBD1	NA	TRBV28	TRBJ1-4	CASSPDRGIEGEKLFF	TGTGCCAGCAGCCCGGACAGGGGAATAGAGGGTGAAAAACTGTTTTTT
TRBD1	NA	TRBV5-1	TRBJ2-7	CASSSAGTGNYEQYF	TGCGCCAGCAGCTCTGCCGGGACAGGGAACTACGAGCAGTACTTC
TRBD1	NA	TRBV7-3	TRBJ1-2	CASSLSGQGTGYTF	TGTGCCAGCAGCTTAAGCGGACAGGGGACCGGCTACACCTTC
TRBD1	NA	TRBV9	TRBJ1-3	CASSATGASSGNTIYF	TGTGCCAGCAGCGCGACAGGGGCTTCTTCTGGAAACACCATATATTTT
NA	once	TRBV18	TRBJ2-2	CASSPRRGSTGELFF	TGTGCCAGCTCACCAAGGAGAGGTAGCACCGGGGAGCTGTTTTTT
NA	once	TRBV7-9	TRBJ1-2	CASSPLGRGMSGYTF	TGTGCCAGCAGCCCGTTAGGGCGGGGAATGTCCGGCTACACCTTC
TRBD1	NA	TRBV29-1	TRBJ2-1	CSALKDREFDEQFF	TGCAGCGCCCTTAAGGACAGGGAATTCGATGAGCAGTTCTTC
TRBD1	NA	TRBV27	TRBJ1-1	CASYRGRNTEAFF	TGTGCCAGCTACAGGGGGCGGAACACTGAAGCTTTCTTT
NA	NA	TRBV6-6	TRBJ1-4	CASSYSRDGDEKLFF	TGTGCCAGCAGTTACTCGCGGGATGGGGACGAAAAACTGTTTTTT
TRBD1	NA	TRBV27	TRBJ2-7	CASSPDRGNYEQYF	TGTGCCAGCAGCCCCGACAGGGGTAATTACGAGCAGTACTTC
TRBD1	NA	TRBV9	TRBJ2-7	CASSSGTDSYEQYF	TGTGCCAGCAGCTCGGGGACAGACTCCTACGAGCAGTACTTC
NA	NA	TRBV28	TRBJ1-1	CASSLTQGRTEAFF	TGTGCCAGCAGTTTAACACAGGGACGCACTGAAGCTTTCTTT
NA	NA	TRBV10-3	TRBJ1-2	CAISESSSGDYGYTF	TGTGCCATCAGTGAGTCCTCATCAGGGGACTATGGCTACACCTTC
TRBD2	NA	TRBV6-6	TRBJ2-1	CAEGVTAGGEQFF	TGTGCCGAGGGGGTGACGGCGGGGGGTGAGCAGTTCTTC
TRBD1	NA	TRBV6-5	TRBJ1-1	CASSPRTGVYTEAFF	TGTGCCAGCAGTCCTCGGACAGGGGTTTACACTGAAGCTTTCTTT
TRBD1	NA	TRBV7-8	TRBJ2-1	CASSLAGTGSPATEQFF	TGTGCCAGCAGCTTAGCAGGGACAGGGTCTCCCGCCACTGAGCAGTTCTTC
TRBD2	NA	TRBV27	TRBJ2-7	CASSLVAGGYEQYF	TGTGCCAGCAGTTTGGTAGCGGGAGGGTACGAGCAGTACTTC
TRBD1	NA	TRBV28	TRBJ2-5	CASTFFGQAYVQETQYF	TGTGCCAGCACCTTTTTCGGACAGGCTTATGTCCAAGAGACCCAGTACTTC
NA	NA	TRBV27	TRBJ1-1	CASSLSLGGTEAFF	TGTGCCAGCAGTCTATCGTTGGGGGGAACTGAAGCTTTCTTT
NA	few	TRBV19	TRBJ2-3	CASSGRGGTDTQYF	TGTGCCAGCAGTGGCAGGGGTGGGACAGATACGCAGTATTTT
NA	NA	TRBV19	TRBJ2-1	CASSMYGRGGNEQFF	TGTGCCAGTAGTATGTACGGGAGAGGAGGCAATGAGCAGTTCTTC